This T cell receptor (beta chain) was retrieved from a study of shared clonotypes between healthy human individuals. Whole-study findings and limits: Non-shared clonotypes had lower generation probabilities than those shared by all four donors.

As for this clone: Its antigen is not known. In the same sample, other DNA sequences code for this CDR3.

The data were produced by immunoSEQ multiplex PCR, yet TCRdb's version contains in-frame clones alone and is incomplete. This sample has about 1.5 million clones, with 98% found just once. The split of CD4+ cells yielded CD45RA+ naive and CD45RA-negative memory subsets. CDR3 size: 10 residues. Germline CDR1 is SQVTM and CDR2 is ANQGSEA. The V end lost 6 bases, the J end lost 5 bases, and 5 bases lay between the germline ends. The sequenced material came from naive CD4+ T cells sorted from blood. Described subset: CD45RA+ positively selected. The gene calls are TRBV29-1 and TRBJ2-1; the D is unclear. The origin of this receptor is a young man in good health. This CDR3 reads CSVEHNEQFF. CDR3 bases: TGCAGCGTCGAACACAATGAGCAGTTCTTC.